The 3 T cell receptor beta chains in this list originate from one sample, sequenced in a study of cytomegalovirus exposure and HLA in healthy donors. The PCR employed 60 Vbeta primers together with 13 Jbeta primers. Generated by immunoSEQ multiplex PCR, the TCRdb table keeps only in-frame clones and is missing some. The sample lists some 130,000 clones, around 74% occurring once. Sequenced sample: PBMCs. The source of these receptors is a male donor in good health and CMV-seronegative.

Comment on this clone: At one end, the junction sequence differs from germline, possibly due to a read error. This chain links TRBV7-9 with TRBJ1-4, with 12 positions matching TRBD1. In germline, CDR1 is SEHNR, CDR2 FQNEAQ (reference sequence). The length of the CDR3 is 19 residues. Here the CDR3 reads CSSSLTIRDRGLRGEKLFF. The CDR3 nucleotides read TGTTCCAGCAGCTTAACCATCCGGGACAGGGGGCTACGAGGTGAAAAACTGTTTTTT.

The V call is TRBV6-4, the J call TRBJ2-1; 9 bases fit TRBD2. This CDR3 is 16 amino acids long. Germline V gene lookup returns CDR1 MRHNA and CDR2 SNTAGT. The trim removed 5 bases at V and 9 bases at J, leaving 14 bases unmatched. CDR3 region: CASSCRLADSSGEQFF. CDR3 in DNA: TGTGCCAGCAGTTGCAGACTAGCGGACTCCTCAGGTGAGCAGTTCTTC.

V is TRBV4-3 and J is TRBJ1-2, with TRBD1 identical over 10 bases. Germline CDR1 and CDR2: LGHNA and YSLEER. This CDR3 has 14 amino acids. V was pared by 5 bases and J by 7 bases, with 7 bases of the junction left unmatched. The CDR3 nucleotides read TGCGCCAGCAGCTCCGGACAGGGGGAGGGTGGCTACACCTTC. It is translated as CASSSGQGEGGYTF.